This T cell receptor (beta chain) was obtained from a study of blood T cells in healthy people across ages. This clonotype has more than one count but fewer than ten. A sample-barcoded 5' primer and a J-beta primer mix were used in a second PCR of roughly 7 to 12 cycles. Tagging of each cDNA molecule was performed by a template-switch adaptor with 12 random nucleotides. TCRdb reanalysed the 5' RACE reads using MiXCR and keeps one entry per CDR3 protein. The table records over a million distinct CDR3 sequences, around 43% of them present only once. The people who gave samples were healthy Caucasians from Russia, aged roughly 6 to 100. Each of the donors had approximately 10 milliliters of peripheral blood drawn into EDTA-treated Vacutainer tubes. Total RNA was extracted at no less than 5 micrograms per sample. What was sequenced was blood. This TCR was recovered from a woman aged 60-75 years in good health.

CDR3 nucleotides: TGCAGTGCTAGTGCCAGGGCACTTTCCTACGAGCAGTACTTC. Protein: CSASARALSYEQYF. The chain is built from TRBV20-1 and TRBJ2-7; TRBD1 is a possible D gene (5 bases). The CDR3 is 14 amino acids. V lost 3 bases to trimming and J lost 1 base, with 13 bases between them. Germline-derived CDR1 and CDR2 are DFQATT and SNEGSKA (reference sequence).